Given below is one T cell receptor (beta chain) in context. Only a few counts were recorded for this clonotype. Its antigen is unknown. No base quality values were provided; no much bigger clone lies one nucleotide off. The data were taken from a study of response to subunit inactivated influenza vaccine listed by TCRdb under 2018. Some background on the complete study: Deep quantitative T cell receptor repertoire profiling was used in the study to track responses to a trivalent subunit inactivated influenza vaccine.

Results the study describes overall, beyond this receptor: It was suggested by the authors that each seasonal influenza vaccination may recruit only a limited number of new T cells.

Library method: RT-PCR. The instrument given in TCRdb is Illumina HiSeq 2500. TCRdb applied fastp at Q25 and MiXCR to the public reads, then kept only in-frame beta chains. Rows matching on CDR3 protein sequence are summarized as one entry with the most common DNA and genes. The sample yields about 620,000 distinct CDR3 sequences; roughly 10% were counted once. About 10% of the sample belongs to the ten largest clones. This TCR was sampled from a man aged 45 to 65 who received an inactivated influenza vaccine. Donor details come from another sample of the same person, matched by shared clones. The sequenced sample was PBMCs from blood, obtained on the day of vaccination.

This receptor carries the CDR3 CASSLLGELYEQYF. The DNA reads as follows: TGCGCCAGCAGCCTCCTGGGTGAGTTGTACGAGCAGTACTTC. The V and J genes are TRBV5-1 and TRBJ2-7, with no D gene named confidently. Taken from the germline V gene, the CDR1 and CDR2 loops are SGHRS and YFSETQ. The CDR3 covers 14 residues, taking in both the cysteine and the phenylalanine. Of the read, only the CDR3 DNA is kept; its 42 bases are in frame from base 1. V loses 4 bases, J loses 4 bases, and the germline ends lie 15 bases apart. Reference TRBV5-1 and TRBJ2-7 genes cover what lies past the CDR3, so the full variable domain is KAGVTQTPRYLIKTRGQQVTLSCSPISGHRSVSWYQQTPGQGLQFLFEYFSETQRNKGNFPGRFSGRQFSNSRSEMNVSTLELGDSALYLCASSLLGELYEQYFGPGTRLTVT.